The clone carrying this T cell receptor (beta chain) was seen a handful of times. TCR beta CDR3 regions were amplified from RNA transcripts. The first-round RT-PCR employed HTBI primers together with the Qiagen OneStep RT-PCR kit. A multiplex PCR was then performed as the second round. A single record per CDR3 protein comes from TCRdb applying MiXCR to the multiplex PCR reads. The table lists hundreds of thousands of distinct CDR3 sequences, 35% to 45% of them singletons, with 3% to 3.5% in the top ten. Ophthalmopathy in the donors was of moderate-to-severe activity, with CAS ≥3, NOSPECS ≥4 and duration under 3 months. Additional autoimmune diseases, uncontrolled infections, pregnancy or lactation disqualified patients. This entry is derived from a study of Graves' ophthalmopathy and Graves' hyperthyroidism. CDR1 and CDR2 from the germline V gene are SGHNT and YYREEE (reference sequence). Trimming stripped 0 bases from V and 7 bases from J, with 13 bases between. This CDR3 spans 14 amino acids.

This TCR derives from an adult man with Graves' ophthalmopathy. Sequencing was performed on peripheral blood. The chain employs TRBV5-4 and TRBJ1-1; TRBD1 is a possible D gene (6 bases). CDR3 sequence: CASSLETGGSEAFF. CDR3 DNA: TGTGCCAGCAGCTTGGAGACAGGAGGTAGTGAAGCTTTCTTT.